The T cell receptor (beta chain) under discussion was sequenced for a study of cytomegalovirus exposure and HLA in healthy donors. Study-wide points: A later analysis found TCR association rates differed by HLA locus, highest for DRB1 and lowest for HLA-C.

The V gene's germline CDR1 is SGHTA and CDR2 FQGNSA. With V trimmed by 0 bases and J by 5 bases, 3 bases remained unmatched. The CDR3 runs to 15 residues. As for this clone: Its antigen is unidentified.

PCR was performed using 60 Vbeta and 13 Jbeta primers. TCRdb keeps only in-frame clones here, not all; method: immunoSEQ multiplex PCR. The sample has over 130,000 clones; approximately 80% are singletons. The gene calls are TRBV7-2 and TRBJ2-3, with 9 bases aligning to TRBD1. The TCR sequence derives from a woman in her thirties or forties in good health and CMV-seropositive. Sequencing was performed on PBMCs. The chain's CDR3 is CASSLAQGAGDTQYF. CDR3 DNA: TGTGCCAGCAGCTTAGCACAGGGGGCGGGAGATACGCAGTATTTT.